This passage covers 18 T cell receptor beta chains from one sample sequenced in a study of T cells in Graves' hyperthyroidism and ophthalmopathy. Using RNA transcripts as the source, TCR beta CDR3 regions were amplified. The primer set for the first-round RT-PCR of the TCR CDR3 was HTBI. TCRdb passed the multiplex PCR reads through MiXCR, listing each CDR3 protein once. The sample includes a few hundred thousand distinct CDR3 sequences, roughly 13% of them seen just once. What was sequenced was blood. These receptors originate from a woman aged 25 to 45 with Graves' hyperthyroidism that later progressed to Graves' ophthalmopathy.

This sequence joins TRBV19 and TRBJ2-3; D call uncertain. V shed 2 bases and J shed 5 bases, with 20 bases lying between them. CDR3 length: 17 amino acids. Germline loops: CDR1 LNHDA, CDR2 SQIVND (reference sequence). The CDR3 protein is CASSILVKIHTQDTQYF. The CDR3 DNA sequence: TGTGCCAGTAGTATATTAGTGAAGATTCACACGCAAGATACGCAGTATTTT.

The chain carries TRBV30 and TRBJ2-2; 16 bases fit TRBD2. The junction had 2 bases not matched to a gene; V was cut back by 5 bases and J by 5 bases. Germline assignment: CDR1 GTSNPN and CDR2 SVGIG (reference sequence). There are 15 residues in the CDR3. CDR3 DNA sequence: TGTGCCTGGTTGGGACTAGCGGGAGGGACCGGGGAGCTGTTTTTT. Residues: CAWLGLAGGTGELFF.

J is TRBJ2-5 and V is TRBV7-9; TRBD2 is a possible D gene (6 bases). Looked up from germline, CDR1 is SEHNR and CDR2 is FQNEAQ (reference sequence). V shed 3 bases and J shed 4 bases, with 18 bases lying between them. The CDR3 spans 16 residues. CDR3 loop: CASSLQTPPAGETQYF. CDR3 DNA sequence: TGTGCCAGCAGCTTGCAAACCCCCCCAGCGGGAGAGACCCAGTACTTC.

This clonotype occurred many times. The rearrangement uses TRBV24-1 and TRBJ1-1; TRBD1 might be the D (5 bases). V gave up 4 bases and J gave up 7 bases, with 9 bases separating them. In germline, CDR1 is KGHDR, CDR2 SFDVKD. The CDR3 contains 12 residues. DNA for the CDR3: TGTGCCACCAGTGAGGCTGGGGGTGAAGCTTTCTTT. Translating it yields CATSEAGGEAFF.

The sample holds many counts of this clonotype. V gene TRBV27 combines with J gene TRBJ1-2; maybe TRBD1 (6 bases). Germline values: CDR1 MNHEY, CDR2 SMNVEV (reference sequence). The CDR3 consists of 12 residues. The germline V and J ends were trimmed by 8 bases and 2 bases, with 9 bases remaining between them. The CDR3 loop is CASYRVNYGYTF. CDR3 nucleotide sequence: TGTGCCAGCTACAGGGTAAACTATGGCTACACCTTC.

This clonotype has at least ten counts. Here the CDR3 DNA reads TGTGCCACCAGTGATTTGGGAAAAACTAGCACCCACACCGGGGAGCTGTTTTTT. Translated, it gives CATSDLGKTSTHTGELFF. The gene calls are TRBV24-1 and TRBJ2-2; the D gene is possibly TRBD2 (6 bases). The CDR3 has 18 amino acids. Trimming took off 0 bases at V and 3 bases at J, with 16 bases between the two ends. From germline, CDR1 is KGHDR and CDR2 SFDVKD.

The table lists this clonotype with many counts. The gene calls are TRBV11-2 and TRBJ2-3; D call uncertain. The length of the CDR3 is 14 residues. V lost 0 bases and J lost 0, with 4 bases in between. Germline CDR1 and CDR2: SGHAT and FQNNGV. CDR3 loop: CASSLEGSTDTQYF. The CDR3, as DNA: TGTGCCAGCAGCTTAGAGGGGAGCACAGATACGCAGTATTTT.

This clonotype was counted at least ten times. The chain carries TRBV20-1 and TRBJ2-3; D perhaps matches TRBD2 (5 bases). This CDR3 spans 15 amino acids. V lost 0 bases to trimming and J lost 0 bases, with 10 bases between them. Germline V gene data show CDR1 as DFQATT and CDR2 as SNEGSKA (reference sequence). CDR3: CSARDEGRSTDTQYF. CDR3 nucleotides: TGCAGTGCTAGAGATGAGGGAAGGAGCACAGATACGCAGTATTTT.

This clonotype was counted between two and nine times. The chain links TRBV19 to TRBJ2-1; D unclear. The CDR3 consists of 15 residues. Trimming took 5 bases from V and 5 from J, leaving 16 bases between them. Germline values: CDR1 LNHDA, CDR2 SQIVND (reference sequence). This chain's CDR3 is CASSPWVARNNEQFF. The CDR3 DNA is TGTGCCAGTAGTCCGTGGGTAGCTAGGAACAATGAGCAGTTCTTC.

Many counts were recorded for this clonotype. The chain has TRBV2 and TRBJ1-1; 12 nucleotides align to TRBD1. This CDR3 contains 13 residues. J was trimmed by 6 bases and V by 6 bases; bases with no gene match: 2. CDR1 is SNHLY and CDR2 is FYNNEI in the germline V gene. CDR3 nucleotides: TGTGCCAGCAGGGGGGACAGGGGGCCTGAAGCTTTCTTT. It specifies CASRGDRGPEAFF.

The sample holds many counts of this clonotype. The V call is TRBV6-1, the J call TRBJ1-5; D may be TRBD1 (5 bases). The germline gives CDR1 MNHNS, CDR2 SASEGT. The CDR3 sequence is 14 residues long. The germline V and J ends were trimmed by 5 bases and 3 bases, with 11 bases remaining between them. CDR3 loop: CASSPDSFNQPQHF. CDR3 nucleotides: TGTGCCAGCAGTCCAGACAGCTTCAATCAGCCCCAGCATTTT.

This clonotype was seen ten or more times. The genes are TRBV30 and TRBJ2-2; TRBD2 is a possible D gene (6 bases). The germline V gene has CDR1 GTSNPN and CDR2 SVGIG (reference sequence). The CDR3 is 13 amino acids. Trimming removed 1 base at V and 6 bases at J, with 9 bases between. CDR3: CAWSGWGAGELFF. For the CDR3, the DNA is TGTGCCTGGAGTGGATGGGGGGCCGGGGAGCTGTTTTTT.

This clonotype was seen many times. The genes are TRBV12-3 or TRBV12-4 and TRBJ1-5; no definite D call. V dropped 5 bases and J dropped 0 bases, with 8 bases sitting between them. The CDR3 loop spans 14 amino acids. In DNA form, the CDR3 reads TGTGCCAGCAGTCCTCAGGATAGCAATCAGCCCCAGCATTTT. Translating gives CASSPQDSNQPQHF.

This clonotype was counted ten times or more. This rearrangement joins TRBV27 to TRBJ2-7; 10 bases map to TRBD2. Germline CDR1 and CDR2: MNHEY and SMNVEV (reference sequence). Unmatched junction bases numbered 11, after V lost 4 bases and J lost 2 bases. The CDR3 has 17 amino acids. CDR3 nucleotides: TGTGCCAGCAGTTGGAGTAGCGGGAGGCCCGGTGCCTACGAGCAGTACTTC. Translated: CASSWSSGRPGAYEQYF.

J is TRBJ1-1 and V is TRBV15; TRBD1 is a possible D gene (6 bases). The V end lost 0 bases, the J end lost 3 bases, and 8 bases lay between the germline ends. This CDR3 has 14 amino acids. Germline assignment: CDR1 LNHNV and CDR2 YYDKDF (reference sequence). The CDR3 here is CATSREGGHTEAFF. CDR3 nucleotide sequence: TGTGCCACCAGCAGAGAGGGGGGGCACACTGAAGCTTTCTTT.

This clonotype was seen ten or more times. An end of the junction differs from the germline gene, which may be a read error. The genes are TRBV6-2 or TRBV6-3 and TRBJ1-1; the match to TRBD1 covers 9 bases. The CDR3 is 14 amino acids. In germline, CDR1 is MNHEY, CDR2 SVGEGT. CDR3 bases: TGTGTCAGCAATACACAGGGGGCTGTTGCTGAAGCTTTCTTT. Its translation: CVSNTQGAVAEAFF.

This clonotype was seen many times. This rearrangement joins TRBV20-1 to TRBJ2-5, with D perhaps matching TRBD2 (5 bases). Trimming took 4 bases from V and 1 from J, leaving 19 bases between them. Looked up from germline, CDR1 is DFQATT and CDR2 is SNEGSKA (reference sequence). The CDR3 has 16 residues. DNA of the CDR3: TGCAGTGCTAAGAAAGGGAGTAGCGCCCTCCAAGAGACCCAGTACTTC. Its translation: CSAKKGSSALQETQYF.

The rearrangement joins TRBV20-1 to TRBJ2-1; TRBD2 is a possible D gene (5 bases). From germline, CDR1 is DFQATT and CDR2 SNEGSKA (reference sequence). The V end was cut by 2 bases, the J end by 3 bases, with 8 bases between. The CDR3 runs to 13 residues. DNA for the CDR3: TGCAGTGCTAGAAGCCGGGACTACAATGAGCAGTTCTTC. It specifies CSARSRDYNEQFF.